This passage covers 30 T cell receptor beta chains from one sample sequenced in a study of T cell responses to AZD1222 COVID-19 vaccine. Clones were sequenced by immunoSEQ multiplex PCR, and TCRdb holds only the in-frame ones, with some missing. The sample includes about 120,000 clones, nearly 90% of them seen just once. The sequencing here drew on peripheral blood, taken on day 0 of AZD1222 vaccination. The receptors derive from an adult in good health.

This clone was detected only a few times. The chain links TRBV5-4 to TRBJ2-7; either TRBD1 or TRBD2 may supply D (6 bases each). Trimming took off 4 bases at V and 2 bases at J, with 13 bases between the two ends. Per germline, CDR1 SGHNT and CDR2 YYREEE (reference sequence). CDR3 length equals 14 residues. The CDR3 loop reads CASSPTRGAYEQYF. DNA for the CDR3: TGTGCCAGCAGCCCGACGAGGGGGGCCTACGAGCAGTACTTC.

This clone is a singleton in its sample. The genes are TRBV19 and TRBJ1-5; 8 bases are shared with TRBD1. The ends lost 3 bases at V and 3 bases at J; junction bases unmatched: 7. The germline V gene encodes CDR1 LNHDA and CDR2 SQIVND (reference sequence). This CDR3 contains 16 residues. The CDR3 here is CASSIRATGVNQPQHF. The CDR3 coding sequence is TGTGCCAGTAGTATCCGGGCGACAGGGGTCAATCAGCCCCAGCATTTT.

The V and J genes are TRBV2 and TRBJ2-1; tentatively, D is TRBD2 (6 bases). The V gene lost 6 bases and the J gene lost 4 bases, with 16 bases spanning the gap. Germline V gene data show CDR1 as SNHLY and CDR2 as FYNNEI. This CDR3 has 15 residues. The CDR3 DNA reads as TGTGCCAGCAGCAGACTAGGCCCCACATACAATGAGCAGTTCTTC. Its protein is CASSRLGPTYNEQFF.

The chain uses TRBV6-2 or TRBV6-3 and TRBJ2-7; 8 positions agree with TRBD2. The ends lost 0 bases at V and 2 bases at J; junction bases unmatched: 9. Germline lookup yields CDR1 MNHEY and CDR2 SVGEGT. The CDR3 sequence is 17 residues long. The CDR3 DNA follows: TGTGCCAGCAGTTACTCGATTCGCGGGGGGCTTACCTACGAGCAGTACTTC. Amino acids: CASSYSIRGGLTYEQYF.

This chain joins TRBV3-1 (or the pseudogene TRBV3-2) and TRBJ1-2, with 7 bases matching TRBD1. The V gene's germline CDR1 is LGHDT and CDR2 YNNKEL (reference sequence). V shed 3 bases, J shed 4 bases, and the junction held 5 bases outside the gene matches. The CDR3 loop spans 14 amino acids. The CDR3 DNA sequence: TGTGCCAGCAGCCAGGGACAGCCATCCTATGGCTACACCTTC. Encoded protein: CASSQGQPSYGYTF.

The gene calls are TRBV29-1 and TRBJ2-1; perhaps D is TRBD1 or TRBD2 (7 bases each). This CDR3 contains 16 residues. The germline V and J ends were trimmed by 4 bases and 4 bases, with 20 bases remaining between them. Germline V gene lookup returns CDR1 SQVTM and CDR2 ANQGSEA. The CDR3 DNA reads TGCAGCGTTGGGCCCCAGGCAGGGGGGGTATACAATGAGCAGTTCTTC. It codes for CSVGPQAGGVYNEQFF.

This clone has more than one count but fewer than ten. CDR3 DNA sequence: TGTGCCAGCAGTCCATCTTCTACAGGAAAAGAGCAGTTCTTC. Its protein product is CASSPSSTGKEQFF. This chain connects TRBV7-9 to TRBJ2-1; D is possibly TRBD1 (5 bases). Germline lookup yields CDR1 SEHNR and CDR2 FQNEAQ (reference sequence). The CDR3 totals 14 residues. The germline V and J ends were trimmed by 6 bases and 10 bases, with 19 bases remaining between them.

The CDR3 here is CASSQDQGRVYGYTF. Here the CDR3 DNA reads TGCGCCAGCAGCCAAGATCAGGGAAGGGTCTATGGCTACACCTTC. The chain has TRBV4-1 and TRBJ1-2; D possibly corresponds to TRBD1 (5 bases). The germline V gene has CDR1 MGHRA and CDR2 YSYEKL. The CDR3 extends over 15 amino acids. Trimming left V 0 bases short and J 4 bases short, with 12 bases between.

The table lists this clone with a few counts. The chain joins TRBV6-4 to TRBJ1-5; D is undetermined. V lost 3 bases, J lost 3 bases, and 6 bases lay in between. The CDR3 runs 13 residues. CDR1 MRHNA and CDR2 SNTAGT come from the germline V gene. The CDR3 loop is CASSERANQPQHF. In DNA, the CDR3 is TGTGCCAGCAGTGAAAGGGCCAATCAGCCCCAGCATTTT.

This clone was picked up a small number of times. The chain joins TRBV4-3 to TRBJ1-6; maybe TRBD1 (5 bases). V was trimmed by 4 bases and J by 8 bases, leaving 6 bases between them. The CDR3 has 12 amino acids. Per germline, CDR1 LGHNA and CDR2 YSLEER. CDR3 loop: CASSRGDSPLHF. As DNA, the CDR3 is TGCGCCAGCAGCCGAGGGGATTCACCCCTCCACTTT.

This clone was found once. The gene calls are TRBV18 and TRBJ1-4; D may be TRBD1 (5 bases). V shed 2 bases and J shed 4 bases, with 11 bases lying between them. The V gene's germline CDR1 is KGHSH and CDR2 LQKENI. This CDR3 comprises 15 residues. Here the CDR3 DNA reads TGTGCCAGCTCACCAACGGGGGGTTTTAATGAAAAACTGTTTTTT. Its translation is CASSPTGGFNEKLFF.

The chain has TRBV4-1 and TRBJ2-1; D is unresolved. Trimming cost V 1 base and J 2 bases, with 9 bases left between them. The length of the CDR3 is 15 residues. The germline CDR1 and CDR2 sequences are MGHRA and YSYEKL. The CDR3 coding sequence is TGCGCCAGCAGCCAAGCGGACCAGACCTACAATGAGCAGTTCTTC. It translates to CASSQADQTYNEQFF.

This clone appeared many times. CDR3 in DNA: TGTGCCAGCAGACAGATGAACACTGAAGCTTTCTTT. It yields the protein CASRQMNTEAFF. J is TRBJ1-1 and V is TRBV5-5, with D hard to call. The CDR3 sequence is 12 residues long. V lost 5 bases to trimming and J lost 0 bases, with 5 bases between them. In germline, CDR1 is SGHKS, CDR2 YYEKEE (reference sequence).

This clone was detected only a few times. The J gene is TRBJ1-2, the V gene TRBV28, with 8 bases lining up with TRBD1. The CDR3 runs to 14 residues. V shed 2 bases, J shed 7 bases, and the junction held 6 bases outside the gene matches. CDR1 MDHEN and CDR2 SYDVKM come from the germline V gene. The CDR3 reads CASSLDRGLPGYTF. The CDR3 region has the DNA TGTGCCAGCAGTTTAGACAGGGGCCTTCCTGGCTACACCTTC.

V and J are TRBV2 and TRBJ1-4; D is unclear. V dropped 5 bases and J dropped 0 bases, with 10 bases sitting between them. Germline V gives CDR1 SNHLY, CDR2 FYNNEI. CDR3 length equals 15 residues. The CDR3 bases are TGTGCCAGCAGTCGTAGGTTTGCAACTAATGAAAAACTGTTTTTT. Protein product: CASSRRFATNEKLFF. The whole variable domain, filled in from reference TRBV2 and TRBJ1-4, reads EPEVTQTPSHQVTQMGQEVILRCVPISNHLYFYWYRQILGQKVEFLVSFYNNEISEKSEIFDDQFSVERPDGSNFTLKIRSTKLEDSAMYFCASSRRFATNEKLFFGSGTQLSVL.

This clone appeared once. V gene TRBV11-3 combines with J gene TRBJ1-1, with unresolved D. Trimming pared 6 bases from V and 1 base from J, leaving 9 bases between. CDR3 length equals 13 residues. Germline V gene sequence: CDR1 SGHNT, CDR2 YENEEA. In DNA form, the CDR3 reads TGTGCCAGCAGTAGGAGGGCGAACACTGAAGCTTTCTTT. This translates into CASSRRANTEAFF.

The chain has TRBV5-4 and TRBJ2-7, with 9 bases fitting TRBD2. Germline V gene sequence: CDR1 SGHNT, CDR2 YYREEE (reference sequence). V gave up 0 bases and J gave up 7 bases; unmatched junction bases: 5. This CDR3 contains 14 residues. CDR3 nucleotides: TGTGCCAGCAGCTTGGTAGGTAGCGGGAGAGAGCAGTACTTC. It is translated as CASSLVGSGREQYF.

V gene TRBV11-3 combines with J gene TRBJ2-2, with no clear D. CDR1 and CDR2 (germline): SGHNT, YENEEA. The length of the CDR3 is 10 residues. V was trimmed by 6 bases and J by 8 bases, leaving 4 bases between them. The CDR3 spells CASRAGELFF. CDR3 nucleotide sequence: TGTGCCAGCAGGGCAGGGGAGCTGTTTTTT.

The rearrangement links TRBV6-5 to TRBJ2-5; maybe TRBD1 (6 bases). Germline values: CDR1 MNHEY, CDR2 SVGAGI. CDR3 size: 12 residues. V lost 5 bases and J 9 bases, leaving 13 bases between the germline ends. The CDR3 reads CASSPDSGAQYF. DNA for the CDR3: TGTGCCAGCAGTCCGGACTCAGGGGCCCAGTACTTC.

The chain couples TRBV2 to TRBJ1-4; tentative D call: TRBD1 (5 bases). Trimming took off 2 bases at V and 3 bases at J, with 10 bases between the two ends. Germline V gene sequence: CDR1 SNHLY, CDR2 FYNNEI. This CDR3 contains 15 residues. The CDR3 DNA reads as TGTGCCAGCAGTGAAAACAGGCCTTCTAATGAAAAACTGTTTTTT. It encodes CASSENRPSNEKLFF.

This clone was seen more than once but under ten times. The chain is built from TRBV21-1 and TRBJ2-1; whether TRBD2, the table's D call, matches the DNA was not checked. TRBV21-1 is deemed a pseudogene. The CDR3 sequence is 17 residues long. The CDR3 sequence: CASSKAHRLAGDNEQFF. The DNA of the CDR3 is TGTGCCAGCAGCAAAGCGCATCGACTAGCGGGAGACAATGAGCAGTTCTTC.

This sequence joins TRBV6-5 and TRBJ1-5, with TRBD1 matching over 8 bases. Unmatched junction bases numbered 5, after V lost 5 bases and J lost 5 bases. This CDR3 has 14 residues. CDR1 is MNHEY and CDR2 is SVGAGI in the germline V gene. The CDR3 region has the DNA TGTGCCAGCAGTCTAGCAGGGGGCTATCAGCCCCAGCATTTT. Protein sequence: CASSLAGGYQPQHF.

The V call is TRBV7-9, the J call TRBJ1-6, with D unresolved. This CDR3 region has 13 residues. Trimming cost V 2 bases and J 15 bases, with 14 bases left between them. Germline V gene sequence: CDR1 SEHNR, CDR2 FQNEAQ (reference sequence). The CDR3 nucleotides are TGTGCCAGCAGCTTACGTCAGATGGGAGTCCTCCACTTT. Translating it yields CASSLRQMGVLHF.

The V gene is TRBV19, the J gene TRBJ2-1; D might be TRBD1 (6 bases). The CDR3 sequence is 16 residues long. V was trimmed by 3 bases and J by 10 bases, leaving 22 bases between them. CDR1 and CDR2 from the germline V gene are LNHDA and SQIVND (reference sequence). The CDR3 nucleotides are TGTGCCAGTAGTATGGGGGCCAACCCAAACCCACGGGAGCAGTTCTTC. It encodes CASSMGANPNPREQFF.

This chain links TRBV9 with TRBJ2-7; D unresolved. Germline-derived CDR1 and CDR2 are SGDLS and YYNGEE. V was cut by 0 bases and J by 2 bases, with 15 bases left in between. The CDR3 covers 16 residues. CDR3 DNA: TGTGCCAGCAGCGTAGGCCATATGGGTAGTCCCTACGAGCAGTACTTC. It codes for CASSVGHMGSPYEQYF.

V is TRBV6-5 and J is TRBJ1-5, with D unclear. Germline V gives CDR1 MNHEY, CDR2 SVGAGI. V lost 6 bases to trimming and J lost 4 bases, with 10 bases between them. The CDR3 is 13 amino acids. The CDR3 loop is CASSQEVNQPQHF. DNA of the CDR3: TGTGCCAGCAGCCAAGAGGTGAATCAGCCCCAGCATTTT.

The J gene is TRBJ1-1, the V gene TRBV12-3 or TRBV12-4; D uncertain. The CDR3 is 13 residues long. V shed 7 bases and J shed 4 bases, with 13 bases lying between them. CDR3 loop: CASTTPLGTEAFF. The CDR3 region has the DNA TGTGCCAGCACTACCCCCTTGGGCACTGAAGCTTTCTTT.

The rearrangement links TRBV11-2 to TRBJ1-4; perhaps TRBD1 as D (5 bases). The V end was cut by 1 base, the J end by 8 bases, with 14 bases between. Germline CDR1 SGHAT, CDR2 FQNNGV. The CDR3 loop spans 15 amino acids. CDR3 in DNA: TGTGCCAGCAGCTTAGCATTGGGGGTAGAGGAAAAACTGTTTTTT. Residues: CASSLALGVEEKLFF.

The chain carries TRBV10-1 and TRBJ2-1, with 9 bases fitting TRBD1. The CDR3 is 13 residues long. The ends lost 6 bases at V and 6 bases at J; junction bases unmatched: 3. Germline CDR1 and CDR2: WNHNN and SYGVQD (reference sequence). This chain's CDR3 is CASRPGQGNEQFF. In DNA form, the CDR3 reads TGCGCCAGCAGACCGGGACAGGGCAATGAGCAGTTCTTC.

The chain couples TRBV6-5 to TRBJ2-1; perhaps TRBD1 as D (5 bases). The CDR3 is made up of 14 amino acids. Trimming removed 0 bases at V and 4 bases at J, with 7 bases between. Germline loops: CDR1 MNHEY, CDR2 SVGAGI. CDR3 nucleotides: TGTGCCAGCAGTTACTCTCAGGGTTACAATGAGCAGTTCTTC. The encoded protein is CASSYSQGYNEQFF.